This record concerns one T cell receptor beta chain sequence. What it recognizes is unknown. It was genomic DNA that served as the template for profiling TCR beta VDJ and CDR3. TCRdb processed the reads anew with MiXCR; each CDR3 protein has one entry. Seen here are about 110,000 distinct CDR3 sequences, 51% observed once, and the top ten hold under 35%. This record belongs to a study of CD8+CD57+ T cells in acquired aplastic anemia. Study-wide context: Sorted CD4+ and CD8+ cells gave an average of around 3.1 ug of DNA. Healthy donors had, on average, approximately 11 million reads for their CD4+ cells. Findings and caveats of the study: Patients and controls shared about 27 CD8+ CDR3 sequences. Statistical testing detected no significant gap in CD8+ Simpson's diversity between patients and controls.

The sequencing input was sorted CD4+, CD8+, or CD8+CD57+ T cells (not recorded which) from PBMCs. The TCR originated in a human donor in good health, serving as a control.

The CDR3 loop reads CASSIRSHSYEQYF. CDR3 DNA: TGTGCCAGTAGTATTCGCTCTCACTCCTACGAGCAGTACTTC. The V and J genes are TRBV19 and TRBJ2-7; D is unresolved. The CDR3 has 14 amino acids. The germline gives CDR1 LNHDA, CDR2 SQIVND (reference sequence). Trimming removed 3 bases at V and 0 bases at J, with 9 bases between.